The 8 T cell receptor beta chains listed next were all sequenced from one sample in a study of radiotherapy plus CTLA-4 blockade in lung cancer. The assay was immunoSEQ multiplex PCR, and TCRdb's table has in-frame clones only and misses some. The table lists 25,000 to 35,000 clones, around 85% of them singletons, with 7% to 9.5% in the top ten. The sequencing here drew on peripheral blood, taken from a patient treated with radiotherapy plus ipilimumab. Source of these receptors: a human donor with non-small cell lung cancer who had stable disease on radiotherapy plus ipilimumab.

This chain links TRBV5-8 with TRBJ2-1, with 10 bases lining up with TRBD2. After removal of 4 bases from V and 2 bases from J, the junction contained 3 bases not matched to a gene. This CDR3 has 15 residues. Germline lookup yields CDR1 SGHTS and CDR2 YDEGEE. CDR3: CASSVSGGPYNEQFF. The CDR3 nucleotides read TGTGCCAGCAGCGTTAGCGGGGGGCCCTACAATGAGCAGTTCTTC.

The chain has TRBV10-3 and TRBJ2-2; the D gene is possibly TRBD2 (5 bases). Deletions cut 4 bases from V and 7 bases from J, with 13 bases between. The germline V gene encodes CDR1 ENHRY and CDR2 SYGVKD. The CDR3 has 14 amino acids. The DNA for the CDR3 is TGTGCCATCAGTGGCGGTCTAGAGGGCGGGGAGCTGTTTTTT. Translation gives CAISGGLEGGELFF.

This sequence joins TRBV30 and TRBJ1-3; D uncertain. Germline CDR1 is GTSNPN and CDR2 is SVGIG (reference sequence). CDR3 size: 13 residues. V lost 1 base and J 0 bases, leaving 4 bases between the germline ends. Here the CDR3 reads CAWSGFSGNTIYF. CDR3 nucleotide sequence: TGTGCCTGGAGTGGCTTCTCTGGAAACACCATATATTTT.

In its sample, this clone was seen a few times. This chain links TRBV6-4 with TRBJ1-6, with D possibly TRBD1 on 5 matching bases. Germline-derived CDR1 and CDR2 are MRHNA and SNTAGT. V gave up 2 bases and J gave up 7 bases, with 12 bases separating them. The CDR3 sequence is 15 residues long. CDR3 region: CASSDRAGVNSPLHF. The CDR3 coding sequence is TGTGCCAGCAGTGACCGAGCGGGGGTAAATTCACCCCTCCACTTT.

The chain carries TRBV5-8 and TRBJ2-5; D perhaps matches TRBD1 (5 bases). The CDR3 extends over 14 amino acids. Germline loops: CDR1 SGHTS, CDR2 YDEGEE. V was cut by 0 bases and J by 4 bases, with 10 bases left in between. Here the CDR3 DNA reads TGTGCCAGCAGCTTGGGGTCAGGGCGAGAGACCCAGTACTTC. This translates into CASSLGSGRETQYF.

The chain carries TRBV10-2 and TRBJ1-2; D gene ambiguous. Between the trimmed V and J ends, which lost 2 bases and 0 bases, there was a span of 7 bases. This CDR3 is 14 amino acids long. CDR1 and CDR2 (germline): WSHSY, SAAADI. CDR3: CASSEGKANYGYTF. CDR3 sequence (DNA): TGCGCCAGCAGTGAGGGAAAAGCTAACTATGGCTACACCTTC.

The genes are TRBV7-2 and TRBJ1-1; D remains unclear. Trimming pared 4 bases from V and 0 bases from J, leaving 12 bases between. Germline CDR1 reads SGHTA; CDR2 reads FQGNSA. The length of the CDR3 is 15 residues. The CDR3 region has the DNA TGTGCCAGCAGCTCACAGATGGGGATGAACACTGAAGCTTTCTTT. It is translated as CASSSQMGMNTEAFF.

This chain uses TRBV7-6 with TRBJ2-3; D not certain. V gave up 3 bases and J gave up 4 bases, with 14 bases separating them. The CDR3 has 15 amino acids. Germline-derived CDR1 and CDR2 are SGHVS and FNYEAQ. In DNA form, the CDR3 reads TGTGCCAGCAGCTTTTCCCCCGGGTCGGCAGATACGCAGTATTTT. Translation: CASSFSPGSADTQYF.